The text below deals with one T cell receptor (beta chain). The entry originates in a study of blood T cell repertoires in COVID-19. In the study overall: From T cells, B-cell-depleted T cells, or PBMCs came the material, which was cDNA or gDNA.

The protocol was immunoSEQ multiplex PCR, while the TCRdb copy is restricted to in-frame clones and leaves out a portion. The sample shows tens of thousands of clones, over 60% of them seen only once. Enrolled during active infection, Seattle patients were then followed longitudinally. CDR1 is LGHNA and CDR2 is YNFKEQ in the germline V gene. This CDR3 is built from 15 residues. Trimming at V came to 0 bases and at J to 6 bases, leaving 6 bases not matched to a gene. The chain is built from TRBV4-2 and TRBJ2-7; TRBD2 agrees at 9 bases. The sample was peripheral blood. The sequence came from a man aged 30 to 45 with COVID-19, enrolled during active disease. CDR3 DNA: TGTGCCAGCAGCCAAGAGGCGGGGGGGCCGTCCGAGCAGTACTTC. It yields the protein CASSQEAGGPSEQYF.